The 3 T cell receptor beta chains given below trace back to one sample, sequenced in a study of blood T cell repertoires in COVID-19. Repertoires were generated with immunoSEQ multiplex PCR, while TCRdb's copy carries only in-frame clones and drops some. Of more than 85,000 clones in the sample, 91% were seen once. Sequencing was done on a sample of peripheral blood. The origin of the receptors is a man between 18 and 29 years old with acute or convalescent COVID-19.

The CDR3, as DNA: TGTGCCAGCAGTTTCAATCCGGGACAGATTAATGAAAAACTGTTTTTT. This sequence encodes CASSFNPGQINEKLFF. The J gene is TRBJ1-4, the V gene TRBV6-5; 7 bases line up with TRBD1. V lost 4 bases to trimming and J lost 4 bases; unmatched junction nucleotides: 9. This CDR3 spans 16 amino acids. Germline V gene data show CDR1 as MNHEY and CDR2 as SVGAGI.

The rearrangement links TRBV6-5 to TRBJ2-7; TRBD1 matches at 8 bases. Germline CDR1 is MNHEY and CDR2 is SVGAGI. This CDR3 has 14 residues. Losses at the gene ends were 4 bases for V and 6 bases for J; bases not matched to a gene: 8. CDR3 amino acids: CASSSGTGVTEQYF. CDR3 coding DNA: TGTGCCAGCAGTTCCGGGACAGGCGTCACCGAGCAGTACTTC.

The chain links TRBV18 to TRBJ2-7; tentative D call: TRBD2 (6 bases). The germline CDR1 and CDR2 sequences are KGHSH and LQKENI. Trimming removed 2 bases from V and 6 bases from J, with 11 bases in between. The length of the CDR3 is 13 residues. CDR3 sequence: CASSPLMGGEQYF. CDR3 DNA: TGTGCCAGCTCACCATTAATGGGGGGCGAGCAGTACTTC.